This entry describes one TCR beta chain. Its antigen is still unknown. The sample originates from a study of cytomegalovirus exposure and HLA in healthy donors. Study-level findings and limits: Owing to their indistinguishability, certain V segments, notably TRBV6-2 and TRBV6-3, were excluded. Later analysis showed most CMV-associated TCR beta chains appearing HLA-restricted. Several of the most significant clusters appeared, in a later analysis, to be linked to common viral pathogens.

13 Jbeta primers and 60 Vbeta primers were used for the PCR. This table comes from immunoSEQ multiplex PCR, and its TCRdb copy is limited to in-frame clones, with some not included. The table includes approximately 150,000 clones, around 78% detected once. The CDR3 spans 13 residues. In germline, CDR1 is MDHEN, CDR2 SYDVKM. Trimming shortened V by 2 bases and J by 15 bases, and 16 bases separated the two germline ends. This receptor was taken from a woman in her forties in good health and CMV-seropositive. The V call is TRBV28, the J call TRBJ1-4; D unclear. The sample comprised PBMCs. The CDR3 nucleotides read TGTGCCAGCAGTTTAGGCGCGGGCCTTAGGGTGTTTTTT. Its protein product is CASSLGAGLRVFF. Supplemented by reference TRBV28 and TRBJ1-4, the full variable domain reads DVKVTQSSRYLVKRTGEKVFLECVQDMDHENMFWYRQDPGLGLRLIYFSYDVKMKEKGDIPEGYSVSREKKERFSLILESASTNQTSMYLCASSLGAGLRVFFGSGTQLSVL.